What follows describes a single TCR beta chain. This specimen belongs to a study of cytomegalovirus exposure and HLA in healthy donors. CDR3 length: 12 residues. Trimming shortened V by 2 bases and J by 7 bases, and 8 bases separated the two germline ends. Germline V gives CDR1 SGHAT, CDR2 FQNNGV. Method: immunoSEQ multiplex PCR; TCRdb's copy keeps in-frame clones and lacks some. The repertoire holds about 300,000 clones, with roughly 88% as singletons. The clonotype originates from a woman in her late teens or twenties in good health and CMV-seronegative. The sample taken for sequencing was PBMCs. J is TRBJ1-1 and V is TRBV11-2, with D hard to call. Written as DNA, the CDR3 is TGTGCCAGCAGCTTAAACGGGGATGAAGCTTTCTTT. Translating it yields CASSLNGDEAFF.